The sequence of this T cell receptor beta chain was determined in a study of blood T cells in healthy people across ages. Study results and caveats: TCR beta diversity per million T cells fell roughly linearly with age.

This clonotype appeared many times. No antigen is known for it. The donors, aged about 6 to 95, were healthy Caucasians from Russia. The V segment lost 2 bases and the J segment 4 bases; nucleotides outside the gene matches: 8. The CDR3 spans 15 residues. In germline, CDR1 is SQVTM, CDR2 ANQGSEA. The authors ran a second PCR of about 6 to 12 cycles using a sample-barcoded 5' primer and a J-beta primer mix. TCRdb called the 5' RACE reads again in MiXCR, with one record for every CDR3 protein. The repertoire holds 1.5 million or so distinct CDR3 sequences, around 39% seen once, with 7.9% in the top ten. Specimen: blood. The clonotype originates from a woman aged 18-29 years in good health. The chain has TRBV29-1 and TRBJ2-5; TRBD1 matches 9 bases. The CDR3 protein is CSVEPADRGSETQYF. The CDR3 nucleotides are TGCAGCGTTGAACCGGCGGACAGGGGCTCAGAGACCCAGTACTTC.